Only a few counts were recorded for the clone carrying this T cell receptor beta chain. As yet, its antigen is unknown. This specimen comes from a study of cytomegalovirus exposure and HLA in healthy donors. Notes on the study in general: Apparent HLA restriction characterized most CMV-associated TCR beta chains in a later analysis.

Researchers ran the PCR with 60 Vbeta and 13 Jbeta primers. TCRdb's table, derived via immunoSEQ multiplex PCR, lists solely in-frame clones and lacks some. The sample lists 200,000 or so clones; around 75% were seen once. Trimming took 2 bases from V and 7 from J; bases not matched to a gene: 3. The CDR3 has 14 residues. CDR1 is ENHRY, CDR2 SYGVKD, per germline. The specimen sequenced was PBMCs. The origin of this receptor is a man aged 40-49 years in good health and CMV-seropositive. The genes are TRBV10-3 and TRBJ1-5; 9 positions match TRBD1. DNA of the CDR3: TGTGCCATCAGTGAGGGACAGGGGAGCCAGCCCCAGCATTTT. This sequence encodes CAISEGQGSQPQHF.